These T cell receptor beta chains were read from a single sample in a study of shared clonotypes between healthy human individuals. The table came from immunoSEQ multiplex PCR; TCRdb's copy has only in-frame clones and leaves some out. The sample shows roughly 2.6 million clones, more than 80% of them seen only once. Material: naive CD4+ T cells sorted from blood. All receptors come from a man younger than 30 in good health. Each CDR3 is given with its conserved first and last residue. Fields, in order: clone size, V gene, J gene, D gene, CDR3 DNA, CDR3 protein. D genes are given only for firm matches. Not all rows give a size; the values are once, few, many and, for expanded clones, a class.

-	TRBV27	TRBJ2-1	TRBD2	TGTGCCAGCACCAGACTAGCGGGAGGCCCTAATGAGCAGTTCTTC	CASTRLAGGPNEQFF
-	TRBV4-1	TRBJ1-2	-	TGCGCCAGCAGCCAAGGACTAGGGGGATCTGGCGGCTACACCTTC	CASSQGLGGSGGYTF
-	TRBV5-1	TRBJ1-1	-	TGCGCCAGCAGCTTGGTGGACACTGAAGCTTTCTTT	CASSLVDTEAFF
-	TRBV10-1	TRBJ2-7	-	TGCGCCAGCAGTGAGTCGAGAGGAGGGAGCGGCGAGCAGTACTTC	CASSESRGGSGEQYF
-	TRBV28	TRBJ1-5	-	TGTGCCAGCAGTACCCTAGGGAAGGGTAGCAATCAGCCCCAGCATTTT	CASSTLGKGSNQPQHF
-	TRBV6-1	TRBJ1-1	TRBD1	TGTGCCAGCAGGGGACAGGCCCTAAAGAACACTGAAGCTTTCTTT	CASRGQALKNTEAFF
-	TRBV7-8	TRBJ2-5	TRBD2	TGTGCCAGCAGCGATCAGCGGGGGGGTAATCTGGCCCAGTACTTC	CASSDQRGGNLAQYF
-	TRBV4-3	TRBJ2-7	TRBD2	TGCGCCAGCAGCCGTCAACCACTAGCGGGAGTTTCCTACGAGCAGTACTTC	CASSRQPLAGVSYEQYF
-	TRBV9	TRBJ2-7	-	TGTGCCAGCAGCGTAGCCCCTTTTTCCTACGAGCAGTACTTC	CASSVAPFSYEQYF
-	TRBV28	TRBJ2-1	-	TGTGCCAGCAGTTTATCGAGAGAGCAGTTCTTC	CASSLSREQFF
-	TRBV6-5	TRBJ2-7	-	TGTGCCACCCGACGACTTCGTTGGGGTCGCAACGAGCAGTACTTC	CATRRLRWGRNEQYF
-	TRBV9	TRBJ1-2	TRBD1	TGTGCCAGCAGCGTAGGGACAGGGCATCCTAACTATGGCTACACCTTC	CASSVGTGHPNYGYTF
-	TRBV6-5	TRBJ1-2	TRBD1	TGTGCCAGCAGTCCCGGGACAGGGGGCGAGCGCTACACCTTC	CASSPGTGGERYTF
-	TRBV10-2	TRBJ1-1	-	TGCGCCAGCCAGAGCCAAACAGCTGAAGCTTTCTTT	CASQSQTAEAFF
-	TRBV5-1	TRBJ1-2	-	TGCGCCAGCAGCCTTGGGAGGGGTGATGGCTACACCTTC	CASSLGRGDGYTF
-	TRBV6-5	TRBJ1-2	-	TGTGCCAGCAGGAGAGGGACACTCTATGGCTACACCTTC	CASRRGTLYGYTF
-	TRBV7-9	TRBJ2-7	TRBD2	TGTGCCAGCAGAGCGGGACTAGCGGGAGTCCAGCAGTACTTC	CASRAGLAGVQQYF
-	TRBV5-1	TRBJ2-5	TRBD2	TGCGCCAGCAGCTTGGAACTAGCGGGGTTCCAAGAGACCCAGTACTTC	CASSLELAGFQETQYF
once	TRBV10-1	TRBJ1-2	-	TGCGCCAGCAGTGAGTCCGGGTCCTATGGCTACACCTTC	CASSESGSYGYTF
once	TRBV11-2	TRBJ2-1	-	TGTGCCAGCAGCTTAGGAAGGACGCGGCAGATTAAGTACAATGAGCAGTTCTTC	CASSLGRTRQIKYNEQFF
-	TRBV6-6	TRBJ2-2	-	TGTGCCATGAAAGCCGGGGCGAACACCGGGGAGCTGTTTTTT	CAMKAGANTGELFF
-	TRBV6-1	TRBJ2-5	TRBD1	TGTGCCAGCAGTGCAGGGGGCCAAGAGACCCAGTACTTC	CASSAGGQETQYF
-	TRBV5-6	TRBJ1-4	-	TGTGCCAGCAGTCGGGACATGGGGAAACTGTTTTTT	CASSRDMGKLFF
-	TRBV29-1	TRBJ1-1	-	TGCAGCGTTGACGAGGACGGGTATCACACTGAAGCTTTCTTT	CSVDEDGYHTEAFF
-	TRBV7-2	TRBJ2-7	-	TGTGCCAGCAGCCTTGGGACGGGGTCCTACGAGCAGTACTTC	CASSLGTGSYEQYF
-	TRBV5-4	TRBJ1-1	-	TGTGCCAGCAGCTTGAACCCAGGGATCAACACTGAAGCTTTCTTT	CASSLNPGINTEAFF
-	TRBV28	TRBJ2-7	TRBD2	TGTGCCAGCAGTCAAGCGGGGGGAAGCTCCTACGAGCAGTACTTC	CASSQAGGSSYEQYF
once	TRBV11-1	TRBJ2-3	-	TGTGCCAGCAGCTTAGGGGTAGCTCCAGATACGCAGTATTTT	CASSLGVAPDTQYF
-	TRBV5-1	TRBJ1-6	TRBD1	TGCGCCAGCAGCGCAGGACAGGCCGTATCTAATTCACCCCTCCACTTT	CASSAGQAVSNSPLHF
-	TRBV9	TRBJ2-1	TRBD2	TGTGCCAGCAGCGCCGACCGGGGGGATAGTGAGCAGTTCTTC	CASSADRGDSEQFF
-	TRBV6-5	TRBJ2-7	TRBD2	TGTGCCAGCAGTTACTCGCCTAGCGGGACATACGAGCAGTACTTC	CASSYSPSGTYEQYF
-	TRBV28	TRBJ1-1	TRBD1	TGTGCCAGCAGTTCAATGGACAGGGGGAGGAGTGAAGCTTTCTTT	CASSSMDRGRSEAFF